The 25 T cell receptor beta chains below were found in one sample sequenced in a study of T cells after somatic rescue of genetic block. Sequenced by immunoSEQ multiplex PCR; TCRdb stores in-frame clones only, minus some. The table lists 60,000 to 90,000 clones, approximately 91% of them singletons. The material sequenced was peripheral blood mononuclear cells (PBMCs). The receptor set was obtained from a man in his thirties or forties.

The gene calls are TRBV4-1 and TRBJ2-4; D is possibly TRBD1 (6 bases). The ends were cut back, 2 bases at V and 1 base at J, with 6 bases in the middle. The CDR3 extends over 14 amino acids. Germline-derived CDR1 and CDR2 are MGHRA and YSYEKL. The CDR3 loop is CASSQQGAKNIQYF. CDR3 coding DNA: TGCGCCAGCAGCCAACAGGGGGCCAAAAACATTCAGTACTTC.

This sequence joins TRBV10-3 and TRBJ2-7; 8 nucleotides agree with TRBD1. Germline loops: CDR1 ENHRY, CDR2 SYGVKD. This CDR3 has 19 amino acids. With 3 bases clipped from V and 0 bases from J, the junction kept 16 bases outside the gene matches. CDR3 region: CAISDAGRTGKLSSYEQYF. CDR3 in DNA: TGTGCCATCAGTGATGCAGGAAGGACAGGGAAATTGAGCTCCTACGAGCAGTACTTC.

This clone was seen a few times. The CDR3 here is CASSPYGEKLFF. CDR3 sequence (DNA): TGTGCCAGCAGCCCCTACGGTGAAAAACTGTTTTTT. The rearrangement uses TRBV13 and TRBJ1-4; D remains ambiguous. Trimming took off 5 bases at V and 7 bases at J, with 8 bases between the two ends. Germline CDR1 and CDR2: PRHDT and FYEKMQ (reference sequence). The CDR3 loop spans 12 amino acids.

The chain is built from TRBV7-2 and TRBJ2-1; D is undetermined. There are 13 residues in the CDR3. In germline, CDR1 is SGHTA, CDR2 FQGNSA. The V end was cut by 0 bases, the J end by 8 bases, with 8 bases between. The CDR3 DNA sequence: TGTGCCAGCAGCTTAGCGAATAGGCATGAGCAGTTCTTC. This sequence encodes CASSLANRHEQFF.

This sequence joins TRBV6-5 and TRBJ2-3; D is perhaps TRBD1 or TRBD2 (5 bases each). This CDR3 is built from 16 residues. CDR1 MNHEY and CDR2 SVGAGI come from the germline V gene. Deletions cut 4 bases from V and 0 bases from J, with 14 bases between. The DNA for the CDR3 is TGTGCCAGCAGTTTGACCGCCGGGGCTAGCACAGATACGCAGTATTTT. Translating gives CASSLTAGASTDTQYF.

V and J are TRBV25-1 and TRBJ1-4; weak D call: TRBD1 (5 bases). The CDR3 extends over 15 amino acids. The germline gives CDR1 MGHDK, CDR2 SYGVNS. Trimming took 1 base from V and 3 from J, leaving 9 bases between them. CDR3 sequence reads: CASSELAGANEKLFF. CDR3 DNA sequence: TGTGCCAGCAGTGAATTAGCGGGGGCTAATGAAAAACTGTTTTTT. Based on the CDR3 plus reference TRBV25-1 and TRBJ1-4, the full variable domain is EADIYQTPRYLVIGTGKKITLECSQTMGHDKMYWYQQDPGMELHLIHYSYGVNSTEKGDLSSESTVSRIRTEHFPLTLESARPSHTSQYLCASSELAGANEKLFFGSGTQLSVL.

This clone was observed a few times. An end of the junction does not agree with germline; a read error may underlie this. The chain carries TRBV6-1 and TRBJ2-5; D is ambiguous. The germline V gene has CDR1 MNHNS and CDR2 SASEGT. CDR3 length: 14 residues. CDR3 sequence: CASREVALGETQYF. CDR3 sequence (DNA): TGTGCCAGCAGGGAAGTGGCGTTGGGGGAGACCCAGTACTTC.

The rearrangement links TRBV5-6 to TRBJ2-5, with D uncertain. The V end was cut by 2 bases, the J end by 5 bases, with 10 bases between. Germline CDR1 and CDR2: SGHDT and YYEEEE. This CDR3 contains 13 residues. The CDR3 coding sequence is TGTGCCAGCAGCTTCATATGGGGTGAGACCCAGTACTTC. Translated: CASSFIWGETQYF.

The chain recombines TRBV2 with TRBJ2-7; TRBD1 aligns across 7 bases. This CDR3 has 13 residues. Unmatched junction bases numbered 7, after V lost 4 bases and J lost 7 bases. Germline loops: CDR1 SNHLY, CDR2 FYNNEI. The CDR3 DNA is TGTGCCAGCAGTGGACAGGGTGTTAGAGAGCAGTACTTC. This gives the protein CASSGQGVREQYF. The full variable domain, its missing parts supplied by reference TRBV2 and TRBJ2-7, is EPEVTQTPSHQVTQMGQEVILRCVPISNHLYFYWYRQILGQKVEFLVSFYNNEISEKSEIFDDQFSVERPDGSNFTLKIRSTKLEDSAMYFCASSGQGVREQYFGPGTRLTVT.

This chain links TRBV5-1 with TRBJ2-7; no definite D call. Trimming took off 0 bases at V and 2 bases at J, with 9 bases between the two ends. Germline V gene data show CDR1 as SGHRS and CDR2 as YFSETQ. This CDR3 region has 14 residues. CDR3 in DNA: TGCGCCAGCAGCTTGGAGACGGCCGCCTACGAGCAGTACTTC. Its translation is CASSLETAAYEQYF.

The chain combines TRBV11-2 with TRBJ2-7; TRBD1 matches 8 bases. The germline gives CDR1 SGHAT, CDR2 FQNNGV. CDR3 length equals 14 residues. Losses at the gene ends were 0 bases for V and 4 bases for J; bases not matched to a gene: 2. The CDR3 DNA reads TGTGCCAGCAGCTTAGATCGACAGGGGTACGAGCAGTACTTC. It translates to CASSLDRQGYEQYF.

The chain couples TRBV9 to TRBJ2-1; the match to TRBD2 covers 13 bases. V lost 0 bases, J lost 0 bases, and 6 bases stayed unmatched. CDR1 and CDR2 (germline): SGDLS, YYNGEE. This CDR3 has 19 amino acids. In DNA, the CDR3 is TGTGCCAGCAGCGTAGGTACTAGCGGGAGGGAAAGCTCCTACAATGAGCAGTTCTTC. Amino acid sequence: CASSVGTSGRESSYNEQFF.

DNA of the CDR3: TGTGCCAGCAGCTCGACAGGAGGCAATCAGCCCCAGCATTTT. Protein: CASSSTGGNQPQHF. The V and J genes are TRBV11-2 and TRBJ1-5, with D perhaps matching TRBD1 (6 bases). CDR1 and CDR2 from the germline V gene are SGHAT and FQNNGV. V was cut by 4 bases and J by 2 bases, with 9 bases left in between. The CDR3 sequence is 14 residues long. The entire variable domain, with the rest obtained from reference TRBV11-2 and TRBJ1-5, is as follows: EAGVAQSPRYKIIEKRQSVAFWCNPISGHATLYWYQQILGQGPKLLIQFQNNGVVDDSQLPKDRFSAERLKGVDSTLKIQPAKLEDSAVYLCASSSTGGNQPQHFGDGTRLSIL.

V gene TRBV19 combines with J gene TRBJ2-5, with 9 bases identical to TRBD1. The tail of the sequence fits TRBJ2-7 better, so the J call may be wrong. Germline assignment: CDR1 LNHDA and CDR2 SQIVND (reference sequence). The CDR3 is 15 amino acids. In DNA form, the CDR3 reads TGTGCCAGTAGTGGTGCGGGGGACAGGGCCTACGAGCAGTACTTC. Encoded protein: CASSGAGDRAYEQYF.

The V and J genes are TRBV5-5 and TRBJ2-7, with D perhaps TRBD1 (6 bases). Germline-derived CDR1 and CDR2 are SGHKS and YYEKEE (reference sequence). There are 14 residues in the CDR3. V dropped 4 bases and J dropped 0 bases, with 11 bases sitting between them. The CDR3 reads CASSRQALSYEQYF. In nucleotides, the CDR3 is TGTGCCAGCAGCCGACAGGCCCTCTCCTACGAGCAGTACTTC.

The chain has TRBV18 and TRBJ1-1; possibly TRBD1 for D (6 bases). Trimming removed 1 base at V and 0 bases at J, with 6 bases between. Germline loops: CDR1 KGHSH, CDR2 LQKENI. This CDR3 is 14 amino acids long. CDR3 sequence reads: CASSPQGVNTEAFF. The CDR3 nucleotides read TGTGCCAGCTCACCACAGGGGGTGAACACTGAAGCTTTCTTT.

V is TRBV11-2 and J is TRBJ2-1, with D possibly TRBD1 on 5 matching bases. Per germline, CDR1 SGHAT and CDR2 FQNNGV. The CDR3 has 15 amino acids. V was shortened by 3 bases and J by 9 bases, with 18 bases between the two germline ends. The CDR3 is CASSFMAAQGGEQFF. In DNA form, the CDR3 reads TGTGCCAGCAGCTTTATGGCTGCCCAGGGTGGTGAGCAGTTCTTC. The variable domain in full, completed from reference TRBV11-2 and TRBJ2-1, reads EAGVAQSPRYKIIEKRQSVAFWCNPISGHATLYWYQQILGQGPKLLIQFQNNGVVDDSQLPKDRFSAERLKGVDSTLKIQPAKLEDSAVYLCASSFMAAQGGEQFFGPGTRLTVL.

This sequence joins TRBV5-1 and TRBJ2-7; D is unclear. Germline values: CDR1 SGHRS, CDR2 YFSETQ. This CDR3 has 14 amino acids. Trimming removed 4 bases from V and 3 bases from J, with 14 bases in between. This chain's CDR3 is CASSPAGSLYEQYF. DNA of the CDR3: TGCGCCAGCAGCCCTGCCGGCTCTCTCTACGAGCAGTACTTC.

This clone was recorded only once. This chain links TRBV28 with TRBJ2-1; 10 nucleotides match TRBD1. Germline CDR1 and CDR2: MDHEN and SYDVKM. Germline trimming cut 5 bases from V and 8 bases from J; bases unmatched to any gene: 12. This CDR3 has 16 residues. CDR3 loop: CASSGGGTGVVHEQFF. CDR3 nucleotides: TGTGCCAGCAGTGGAGGCGGGACAGGGGTGGTCCATGAGCAGTTCTTC. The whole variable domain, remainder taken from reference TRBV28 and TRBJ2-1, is DVKVTQSSRYLVKRTGEKVFLECVQDMDHENMFWYRQDPGLGLRLIYFSYDVKMKEKGDIPEGYSVSREKKERFSLILESASTNQTSMYLCASSGGGTGVVHEQFFGPGTRLTVL.

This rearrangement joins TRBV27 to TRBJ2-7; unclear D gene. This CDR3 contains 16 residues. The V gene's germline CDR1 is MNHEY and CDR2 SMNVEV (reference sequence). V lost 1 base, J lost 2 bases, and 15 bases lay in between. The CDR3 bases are TGTGCCAGCAGTTTATATAAGCCGCCGATCCCCTACGAGCAGTACTTC. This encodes CASSLYKPPIPYEQYF.

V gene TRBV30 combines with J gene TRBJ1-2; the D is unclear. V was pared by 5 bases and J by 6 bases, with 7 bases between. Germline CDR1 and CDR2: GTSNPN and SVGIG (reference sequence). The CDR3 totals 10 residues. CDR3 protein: CAWGTHGYTF. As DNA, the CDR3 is TGTGCCTGGGGCACCCATGGCTACACCTTC.

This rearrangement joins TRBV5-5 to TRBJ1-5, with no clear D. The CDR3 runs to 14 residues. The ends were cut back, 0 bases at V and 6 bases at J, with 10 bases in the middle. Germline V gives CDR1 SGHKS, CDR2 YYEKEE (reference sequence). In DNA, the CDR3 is TGTGCCAGCAGCTTGGGGACCGGAGGTCAGCCCCAGCATTTT. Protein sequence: CASSLGTGGQPQHF.

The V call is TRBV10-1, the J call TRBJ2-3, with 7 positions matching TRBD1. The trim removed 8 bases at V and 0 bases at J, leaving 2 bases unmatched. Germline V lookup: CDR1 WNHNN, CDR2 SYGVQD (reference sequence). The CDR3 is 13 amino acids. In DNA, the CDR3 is TGCGCCAGCGGGACAGCTAGCACAGATACGCAGTATTTT. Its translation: CASGTASTDTQYF.

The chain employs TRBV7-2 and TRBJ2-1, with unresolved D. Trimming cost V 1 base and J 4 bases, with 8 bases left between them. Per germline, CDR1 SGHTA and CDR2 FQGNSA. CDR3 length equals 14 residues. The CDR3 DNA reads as TGTGCCAGCAGCTTAGTGAACAGATACAATGAGCAGTTCTTC. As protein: CASSLVNRYNEQFF. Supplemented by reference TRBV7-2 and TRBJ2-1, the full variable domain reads GAGVSQSPSNKVTEKGKDVELRCDPISGHTALYWYRQSLGQGLEFLIYFQGNSAPDKSGLPSDRFSAERTGGSVSTLTIQRTQQEDSAVYLCASSLVNRYNEQFFGPGTRLTVL.

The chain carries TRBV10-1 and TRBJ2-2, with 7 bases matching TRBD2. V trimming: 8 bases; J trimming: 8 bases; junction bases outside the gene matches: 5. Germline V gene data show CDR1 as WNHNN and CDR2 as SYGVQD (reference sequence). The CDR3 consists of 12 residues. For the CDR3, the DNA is TGCGCCAGCTCAAGCGGGGCGGGGGAGCTGTTTTTT. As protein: CASSSGAGELFF.